This TCR beta chain was sequenced in a study of cytomegalovirus exposure and HLA in healthy donors. Looking at the study overall: Ancestry clustering placed 70% to 90% of a few hundred genotyped donors in the Caucasian-associated cluster. Study-wide results and caveats: It was fewer than 200 TCR beta chains that were listed as cytomegalovirus-associated.

Germline CDR1 is SNHLY and CDR2 is FYNNEI. The V segment lost 3 bases and the J segment 3 bases; nucleotides outside the gene matches: 4. The CDR3 contains 15 residues. With respect to this clone: Antigen specificity is unknown.

PCR involved 60 Vbeta and 13 Jbeta primers. Produced via immunoSEQ multiplex PCR; TCRdb's table is partial and in-frame only. The sample contains 120,000 or so clones, over 65% of which appear only once. This TCR came from a man under 40 in good health and CMV-seropositive. Sequenced sample: PBMCs. The chain uses TRBV2 and TRBJ2-1; 8 bases fit TRBD2. This CDR3 is CASSDPTSDYNEQFF. CDR3 bases: TGTGCCAGCAGTGACCCGACTAGCGACTACAATGAGCAGTTCTTC.